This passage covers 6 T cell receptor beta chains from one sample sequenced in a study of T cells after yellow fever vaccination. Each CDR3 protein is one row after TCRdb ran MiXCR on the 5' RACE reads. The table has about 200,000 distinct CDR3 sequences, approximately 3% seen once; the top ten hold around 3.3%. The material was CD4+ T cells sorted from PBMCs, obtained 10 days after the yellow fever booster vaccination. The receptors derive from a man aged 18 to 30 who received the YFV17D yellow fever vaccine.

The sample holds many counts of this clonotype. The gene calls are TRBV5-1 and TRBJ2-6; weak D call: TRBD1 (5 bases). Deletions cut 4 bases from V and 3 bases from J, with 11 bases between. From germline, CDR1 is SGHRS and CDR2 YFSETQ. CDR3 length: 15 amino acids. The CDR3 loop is CASSPQGNGANVLTF. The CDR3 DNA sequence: TGCGCCAGCAGCCCCCAGGGTAATGGGGCCAACGTCCTGACTTTC.

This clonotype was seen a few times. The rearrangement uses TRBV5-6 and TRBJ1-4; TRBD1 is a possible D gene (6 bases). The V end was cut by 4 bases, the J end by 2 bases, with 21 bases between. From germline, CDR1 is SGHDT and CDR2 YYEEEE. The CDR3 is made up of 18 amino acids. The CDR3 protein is CASSGPGTQSPTNEKLFF. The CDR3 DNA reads TGTGCCAGCAGCGGACCGGGGACACAGTCACCCACTAATGAAAAACTGTTTTTT.

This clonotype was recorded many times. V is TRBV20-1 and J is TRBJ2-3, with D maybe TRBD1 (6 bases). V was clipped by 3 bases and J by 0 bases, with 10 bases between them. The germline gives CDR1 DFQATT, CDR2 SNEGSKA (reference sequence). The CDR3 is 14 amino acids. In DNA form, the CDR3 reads TGCAGTGCTAGCTGGACAGACAGCACAGATACGCAGTATTTT. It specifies CSASWTDSTDTQYF.

In DNA form, the CDR3 reads TGTGCCACCAGCAGAGATGTCCTGAACACTGAAGCTTTCTTT. Its translation is CATSRDVLNTEAFF. This chain connects TRBV15 to TRBJ1-1, with unresolved D. CDR1 is LNHNV and CDR2 is YYDKDF in the germline V gene (reference sequence). Trimming removed 0 bases at V and 0 bases at J, with 5 bases between. CDR3 length: 14 amino acids.

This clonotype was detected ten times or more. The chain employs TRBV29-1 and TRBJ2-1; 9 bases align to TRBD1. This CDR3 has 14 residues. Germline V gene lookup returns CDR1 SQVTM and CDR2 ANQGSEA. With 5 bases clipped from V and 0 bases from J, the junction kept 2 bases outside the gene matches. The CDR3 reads CSVLQGASYNEQFF. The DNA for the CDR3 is TGCAGCGTTTTACAGGGGGCCTCCTACAATGAGCAGTTCTTC.

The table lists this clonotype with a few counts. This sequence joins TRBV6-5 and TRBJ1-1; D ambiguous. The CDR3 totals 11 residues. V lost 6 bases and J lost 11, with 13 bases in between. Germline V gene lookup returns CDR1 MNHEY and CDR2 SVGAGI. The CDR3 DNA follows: TGTGCCAGCAGCTGGGGAGGAGCGGCTTTCTTT. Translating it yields CASSWGGAAFF.